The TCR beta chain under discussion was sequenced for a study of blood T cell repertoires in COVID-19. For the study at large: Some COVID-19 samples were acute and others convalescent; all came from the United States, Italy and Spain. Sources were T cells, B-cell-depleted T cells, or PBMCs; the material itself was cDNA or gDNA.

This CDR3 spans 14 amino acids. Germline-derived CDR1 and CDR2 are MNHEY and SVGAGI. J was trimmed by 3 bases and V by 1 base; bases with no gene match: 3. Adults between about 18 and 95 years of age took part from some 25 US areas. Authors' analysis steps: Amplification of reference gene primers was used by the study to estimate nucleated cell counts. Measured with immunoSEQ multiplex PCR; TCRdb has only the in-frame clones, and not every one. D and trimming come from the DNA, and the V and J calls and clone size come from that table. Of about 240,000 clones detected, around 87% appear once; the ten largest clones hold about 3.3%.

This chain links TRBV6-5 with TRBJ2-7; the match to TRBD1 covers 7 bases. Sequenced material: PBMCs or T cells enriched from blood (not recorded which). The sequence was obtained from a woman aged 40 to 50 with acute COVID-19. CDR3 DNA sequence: TGTGCCAGCAGTTACTATCGGACAGGCTACGAGCAGTACTTC. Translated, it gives CASSYYRTGYEQYF.